Following are 7 T cell receptor beta chains from one sample sequenced in a study of Graves' ophthalmopathy and Graves' hyperthyroidism. Amplified TCR beta CDR3 regions were obtained using RNA transcripts as template. First-round RT-PCR employed HTBI primers, with a second-round multiplex PCR after it. TCRdb recomputed calls from the multiplex PCR reads with MiXCR, one row per CDR3 protein. The sample consists of fewer than 400,000 distinct CDR3 sequences, around 17% of them appearing once. The sample consisted of peripheral blood. All receptors come from a woman younger than 30 with Graves' ophthalmopathy.

This clonotype was recorded at least ten times. This chain uses TRBV24-1 with TRBJ1-1, with 10 positions matching TRBD1. Germline trimming cut 8 bases from V and 3 bases from J; bases unmatched to any gene: 8. This CDR3 contains 15 residues. In germline, CDR1 is KGHDR, CDR2 SFDVKD. In DNA, the CDR3 is TGTGCCACCAAGAAGACAGGGGGCGCGGACACTGAAGCTTTCTTT. As protein: CATKKTGGADTEAFF.

This clonotype was seen at least ten times. This sequence joins TRBV6-1 and TRBJ2-7; tentatively, D is TRBD2 (6 bases). Trimming took 1 base from V and 5 from J, leaving 18 bases between them. Germline-derived CDR1 and CDR2 are MNHNS and SASEGT. The CDR3 sequence is 16 residues long. CDR3 DNA: TGTGCCAGCAGTGAAGTCAAGTCGGGACTCCATCACGAGCAGTACTTC. Translating it yields CASSEVKSGLHHEQYF.

The V and J genes are TRBV19 and TRBJ2-7; 7 nucleotides line up with TRBD1. V shed 9 bases, J shed 6 bases, and the junction held 17 bases outside the gene matches. Germline lookup yields CDR1 LNHDA and CDR2 SQIVND (reference sequence). The length of the CDR3 is 15 residues. The CDR3 loop is CARLTGTENLSEQYF. CDR3 sequence (DNA): TGTGCCAGGCTAACCGGGACAGAAAATTTGTCCGAGCAGTACTTC.

The genes are TRBV6-1 and TRBJ2-2; a weak D match, TRBD2 (6 bases). Trimming stripped 10 bases from V and 4 bases from J, with 16 bases between. Germline assignment: CDR1 MNHNS and CDR2 SASEGT. The CDR3 loop spans 14 amino acids. The CDR3 DNA reads as TGTGCCACGGGGAGGCTAGCTTTCACCGGGGAGCTGTTTTTT. It encodes CATGRLAFTGELFF.

This clonotype has ten or more counts. The chain couples TRBV7-2 to TRBJ1-2, with D unclear. Trimming pared 5 bases from V and 0 bases from J, leaving 4 bases between. The CDR3 is 12 residues long. The germline gives CDR1 SGHTA, CDR2 FQGNSA. CDR3 in DNA: TGTGCCAGCAGCACCTCTAACTATGGCTACACCTTC. It codes for CASSTSNYGYTF.

This clonotype was seen ten or more times. The chain couples TRBV10-3 to TRBJ2-5; D could derive from TRBD1 or TRBD2 (5 bases each). Per the germline V gene, CDR1 is ENHRY and CDR2 is SYGVKD. The CDR3 contains 14 residues. V shed 0 bases and J shed 3 bases, with 8 bases lying between them. CDR3 loop: CAISESGRKETQYF. The CDR3, as DNA: TGTGCCATCAGTGAGTCGGGACGGAAAGAGACCCAGTACTTC.

This clonotype was picked up many times. V and J are TRBV20-1 and TRBJ1-2, with 7 bases identical to TRBD1. The CDR3 loop spans 16 amino acids. The V gene's germline CDR1 is DFQATT and CDR2 SNEGSKA (reference sequence). Trimming cost V 6 bases and J 7 bases; bases outside gene matches: 20. The CDR3 loop reads CSARRMAPGQYIGYTF. CDR3 coding DNA: TGCAGTGCCCGGCGGATGGCTCCGGGACAGTATATTGGCTACACCTTC.